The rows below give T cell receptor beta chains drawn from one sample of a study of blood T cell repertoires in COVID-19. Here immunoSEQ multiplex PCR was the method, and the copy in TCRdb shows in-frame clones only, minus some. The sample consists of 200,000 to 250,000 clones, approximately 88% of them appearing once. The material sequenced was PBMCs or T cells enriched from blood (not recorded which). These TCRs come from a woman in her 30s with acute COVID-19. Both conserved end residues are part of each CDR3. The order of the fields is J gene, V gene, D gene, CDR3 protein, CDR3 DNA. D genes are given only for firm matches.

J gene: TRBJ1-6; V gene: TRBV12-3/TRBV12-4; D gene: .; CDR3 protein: CASSRDSNSPLHF; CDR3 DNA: TGTGCCAGCAGTAGAGATAGTAATTCACCCCTCCACTTT
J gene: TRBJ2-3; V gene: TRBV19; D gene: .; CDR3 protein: CASSTRRVATQYF; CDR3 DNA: TGTGCCAGTAGTACGCGGAGGGTCGCGACGCAGTATTTT
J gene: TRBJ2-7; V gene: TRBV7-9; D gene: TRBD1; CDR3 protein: CASSEETGRTYEQYF; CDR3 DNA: TGTGCCAGCAGCGAGGAGACAGGGCGAACCTACGAGCAGTACTTC
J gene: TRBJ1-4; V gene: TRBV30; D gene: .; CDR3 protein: CAWSVGGRTRGEKLFF; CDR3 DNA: TGTGCCTGGAGTGTAGGCGGAAGGACTCGCGGGGAAAAACTGTTTTTT
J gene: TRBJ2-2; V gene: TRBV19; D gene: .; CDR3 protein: CASSLGTHNGELFF; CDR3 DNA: TGTGCCAGTAGCCTAGGGACACACAACGGGGAGCTGTTTTTT
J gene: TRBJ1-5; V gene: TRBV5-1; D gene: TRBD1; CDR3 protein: CASSRDSNSNQPQHF; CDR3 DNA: TGCGCCAGCAGCCGGGACAGCAATAGCAATCAGCCCCAGCATTTT
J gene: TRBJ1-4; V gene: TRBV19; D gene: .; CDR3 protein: CASSPDRRGEKLFF; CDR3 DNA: TGTGCCAGTAGTCCCGACAGAAGGGGTGAAAAACTGTTTTTT
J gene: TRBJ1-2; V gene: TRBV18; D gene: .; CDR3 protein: CASSPGQGNYGYTF; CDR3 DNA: TGTGCCAGCTCACCGGGGCAGGGTAACTATGGCTACACCTTC
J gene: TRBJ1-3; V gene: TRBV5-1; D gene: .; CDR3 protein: CASSTGDSGNTIYF; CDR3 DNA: TGCGCCTCATCGACGGGAGACTCTGGAAACACCATATATTTT
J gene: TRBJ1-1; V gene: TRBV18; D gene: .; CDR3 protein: CASSPNGGNTEAFF; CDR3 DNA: TGTGCCAGCTCACCGAACGGGGGGAACACTGAAGCTTTCTTT
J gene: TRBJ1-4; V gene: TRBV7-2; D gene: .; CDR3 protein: CASSKGWFNADNEKLFF; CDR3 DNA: TGTGCCAGCAGTAAGGGGTGGTTTAACGCGGATAATGAAAAACTGTTTTTT
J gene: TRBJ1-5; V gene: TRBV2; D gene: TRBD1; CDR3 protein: CASRLTGAQEGAQHF; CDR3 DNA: TGTGCCAGCAGGTTGACAGGGGCGCAAGAGGGAGCCCAGCATTTT
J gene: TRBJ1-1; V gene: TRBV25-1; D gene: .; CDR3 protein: CASSEFGGYNTEAFF; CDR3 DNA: TGTGCCAGCAGTGAATTCGGGGGTTATAACACTGAAGCTTTCTTT
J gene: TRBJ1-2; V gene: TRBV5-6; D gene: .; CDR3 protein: CASSLETGYTF; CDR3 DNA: TGTGCCAGCAGCTTGGAAACAGGCTACACCTTC